This T cell receptor (beta chain) was sequenced during a study of beta chain features in type 1 diabetes. It was one heparinised blood draw, averaging around 100 mL, that each donor gave. The authors reverse transcribed all of the isolated RNA, so sequencing captured expressed TCRB transcripts. Approximately 3.5 million reads per sample were averaged for naive, central memory and regulatory samples. Method: immunoSEQ multiplex PCR; TCRdb's copy keeps in-frame clones and lacks some. The sample lists about 450,000 clones, over 9.5% seen once, with 0.035% to 0.05% in the top ten. Only a few counts were recorded for this clone. The antigen remains unidentified. Study-level points and caveats: Patients with type 1 diabetes carried fewer insertions and had more deletions at their VDJ junctions.

The clonotype was recovered from a young woman in good health. Sequencing was carried out using naive CD4+ T cells from blood.

The CDR3 DNA sequence: TGCGCCAGCAGCCACCCCTTTCGCGGGGAGCTGTTTTTT. Amino acids: CASSHPFRGELFF. The gene calls are TRBV4-1 and TRBJ2-2; D not resolved. Looked up from germline, CDR1 is MGHRA and CDR2 is YSYEKL. Trimming removed 3 bases from V and 7 bases from J, with 9 bases in between. The CDR3 has 13 amino acids.